This passage covers 13 T cell receptor beta chains from one sample sequenced in a study of T cell repertoires in cytomegalovirus infection. Via MiXCR, TCRdb re-called the reads, giving one row per CDR3 protein. Of 680,000 or so distinct CDR3 sequences in the sample, 35% to 45% were seen once. Sequenced: PBMCs. Receptors were obtained from a human donor in good health (CMV status not recorded). Some clones in this sample may be carry-over from other donors' samples.

The J gene is TRBJ1-1, the V gene TRBV7-2; 9 bases line up with TRBD1. Trimming removed 6 bases from V and 12 bases from J; junction bases left unmatched: 5. The CDR3 runs to 11 residues. Looked up from germline, CDR1 is SGHTA and CDR2 is FQGNSA. The CDR3 loop is CASRSGQGTFF. The CDR3 DNA reads TGTGCCAGCAGGTCGGGACAGGGAACTTTCTTT.

This clonotype turned up a few times. The rearrangement links TRBV20-1 to TRBJ1-4; 9 bases map to TRBD1. There are 14 residues in the CDR3. V gave up 6 bases and J gave up 7 bases; unmatched junction bases: 9. CDR1 and CDR2 (germline): DFQATT, SNEGSKA (reference sequence). CDR3 sequence reads: CSAGTGFAGEKLFF. Written as DNA, the CDR3 is TGCAGTGCCGGGACAGGGTTTGCCGGTGAAAAACTGTTTTTT.

In its sample, this clonotype was seen a few times. The chain carries TRBV20-1 and TRBJ1-2, with TRBD1 identical over 7 bases. Per the germline V gene, CDR1 is DFQATT and CDR2 is SNEGSKA (reference sequence). This CDR3 is 12 amino acids long. Trimming removed 5 bases from V and 5 bases from J; junction bases left unmatched: 5. The CDR3 reads CSAGGQLYGYTF. The CDR3 nucleotides are TGCAGTGCTGGGGGACAGCTATATGGCTACACCTTC.

J is TRBJ1-1 and V is TRBV7-6; 8 bases agree with TRBD1. The CDR3 loop spans 15 amino acids. Per the germline V gene, CDR1 is SGHVS and CDR2 is FNYEAQ. V dropped 4 bases and J dropped 2; count of bases not matched to a gene: 6. CDR3 protein: CASSSGQGENTEAFF. As DNA, the CDR3 is TGTGCCAGCAGCTCCGGACAGGGAGAAAACACTGAAGCTTTCTTT.

This clonotype was found once. It is likely a read error, because the conserved phenylalanine at the end of the CDR3 is missing. Written as DNA, the CDR3 is TGTGCCATTAGTACAAAGCCGAGCAATCAGCCCCAGCATTTG. Amino acids: CAISTKPSNQPQHL. This chain uses TRBV19 with TRBJ1-5, with no clear D. Germline V lookup: CDR1 LNHDA, CDR2 SQIVND (reference sequence). The CDR3 has 14 residues.

This chain connects TRBV19 to TRBJ2-3; D not certain. Germline values: CDR1 LNHDA, CDR2 SQIVND (reference sequence). V lost 3 bases and J lost 0, with 7 bases in between. The CDR3 is 14 residues long. CDR3 protein: CASSIGPSTDTQYF. Here the CDR3 DNA reads TGTGCCAGTAGTATCGGTCCTAGCACAGATACGCAGTATTTT.

This clonotype was seen only a few times. This sequence joins TRBV19 and TRBJ1-5, with a weak D call TRBD1 (5 bases). This CDR3 spans 13 amino acids. From germline, CDR1 is LNHDA and CDR2 SQIVND (reference sequence). V gave up 6 bases and J gave up 6 bases, with 12 bases separating them. The CDR3 spells CASRRGALQPQHF. The CDR3 coding sequence is TGTGCCAGTAGAAGAGGGGCTCTTCAGCCCCAGCATTTT.

The chain is built from TRBV28 and TRBJ2-7, with D possibly matching TRBD1 (6 bases). V lost 5 bases, J lost 8 bases, and 16 bases lay in between. The CDR3 is 13 amino acids. Germline CDR1 and CDR2: MDHEN and SYDVKM. In nucleotides, the CDR3 is TGTGCCAGCAGTAAGGGACACACGCACCAGCAGTACTTC. Its translation: CASSKGHTHQQYF.

In its sample, this clonotype was seen many times. The chain carries TRBV7-2 and TRBJ2-7, with 10 bases fitting TRBD1. CDR1 and CDR2 (germline): SGHTA, FQGNSA. V gave up 3 bases and J gave up 5 bases; unmatched junction bases: 7. CDR3 length: 15 residues. This chain's CDR3 is CASSLPGTGANEQYF. CDR3 nucleotide sequence: TGTGCCAGCAGCTTGCCCGGGACAGGGGCCAACGAGCAGTACTTC. Drawing the rest from reference TRBV7-2 and TRBJ2-7, the complete variable domain is GAGVSQSPSNKVTEKGKDVELRCDPISGHTALYWYRQSLGQGLEFLIYFQGNSAPDKSGLPSDRFSAERTGGSVSTLTIQRTQQEDSAVYLCASSLPGTGANEQYFGPGTRLTVT.

This clonotype was seen only a few times. The chain recombines TRBV27 with TRBJ1-6; TRBD1 agrees at 7 bases. The germline CDR1 and CDR2 sequences are MNHEY and SMNVEV (reference sequence). There are 15 residues in the CDR3. V shed 1 base and J 7 bases; nucleotides not matched to a gene: 4. Here the CDR3 reads CASSLFAGGNSPLHF. The CDR3 bases are TGTGCCAGCAGTTTATTTGCAGGGGGAAATTCACCCCTCCACTTT.

This clonotype came up a few times. The rearrangement uses TRBV7-6 and TRBJ1-1; TRBD1 matches 7 bases. V was pared by 0 bases and J by 0 bases, with 10 bases of the junction left unmatched. This CDR3 is built from 18 residues. Germline-derived CDR1 and CDR2 are SGHVS and FNYEAQ. CDR3 in DNA: TGTGCCAGCAGCTTAGCGAGACCATCCGGGACAGTGAACACTGAAGCTTTCTTT. Its protein is CASSLARPSGTVNTEAFF.

This clonotype was counted many times. The chain uses TRBV6-5 and TRBJ2-3; 8 bases line up with TRBD1. V lost 2 bases, J lost 9 bases, and 22 bases stayed unmatched. Germline V gives CDR1 MNHEY, CDR2 SVGAGI. CDR3 length: 19 residues. In nucleotides, the CDR3 is TGTGCCAGCAGTTACAGTGCGGGACAGGTTGGTGTGGACCTCTTGACGCAGTATTTT. It encodes CASSYSAGQVGVDLLTQYF.

This clonotype was observed a handful of times. The rearrangement joins TRBV7-2 to TRBJ1-1; D unclear. This CDR3 comprises 13 residues. Trimming pared 2 bases from V and 6 bases from J, leaving 10 bases between. Germline V gene lookup returns CDR1 SGHTA and CDR2 FQGNSA. The CDR3 loop is CASSLFGQPEAFF. In DNA, the CDR3 is TGTGCCAGCAGCTTATTTGGGCAGCCTGAAGCTTTCTTT.